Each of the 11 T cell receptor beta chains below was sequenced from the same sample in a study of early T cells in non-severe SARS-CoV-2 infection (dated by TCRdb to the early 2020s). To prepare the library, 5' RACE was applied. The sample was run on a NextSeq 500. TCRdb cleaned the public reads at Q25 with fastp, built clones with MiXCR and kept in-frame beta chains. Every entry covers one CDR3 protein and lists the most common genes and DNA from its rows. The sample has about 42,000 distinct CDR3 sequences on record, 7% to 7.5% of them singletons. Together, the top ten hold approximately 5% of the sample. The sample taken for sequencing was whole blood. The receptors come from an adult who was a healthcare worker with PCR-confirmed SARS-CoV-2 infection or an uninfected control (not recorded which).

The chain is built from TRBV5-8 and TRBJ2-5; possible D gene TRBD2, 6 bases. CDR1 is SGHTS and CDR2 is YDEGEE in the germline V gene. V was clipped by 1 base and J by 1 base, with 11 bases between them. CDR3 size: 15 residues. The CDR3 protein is CASSLFREAQETQYF. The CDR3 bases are TGTGCCAGCAGCTTGTTCAGGGAGGCCCAAGAGACCCAGTACTTC.

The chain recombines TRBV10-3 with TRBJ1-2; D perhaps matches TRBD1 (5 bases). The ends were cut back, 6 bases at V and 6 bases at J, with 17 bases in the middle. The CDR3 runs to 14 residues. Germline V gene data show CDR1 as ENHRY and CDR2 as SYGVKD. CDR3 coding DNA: TGTGCCATCAGCTCTGGGGGAGAGGTAGATGGCTACACCTTC. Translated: CAISSGGEVDGYTF.

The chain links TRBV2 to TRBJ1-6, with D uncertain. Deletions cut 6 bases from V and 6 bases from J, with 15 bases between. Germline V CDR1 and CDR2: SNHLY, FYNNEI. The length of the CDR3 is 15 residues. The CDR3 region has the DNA TGTGCCAGCAGCATTGAAGGATGGGGTAATTCACCCCTCCACTTT. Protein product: CASSIEGWGNSPLHF.

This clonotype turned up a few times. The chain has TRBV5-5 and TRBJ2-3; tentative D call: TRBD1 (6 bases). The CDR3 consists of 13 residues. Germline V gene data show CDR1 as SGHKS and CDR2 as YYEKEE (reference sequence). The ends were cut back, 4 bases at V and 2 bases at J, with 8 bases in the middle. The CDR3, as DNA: TGTGCCAGCAGCCGGGACATCACAGATACGCAGTATTTT. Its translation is CASSRDITDTQYF.

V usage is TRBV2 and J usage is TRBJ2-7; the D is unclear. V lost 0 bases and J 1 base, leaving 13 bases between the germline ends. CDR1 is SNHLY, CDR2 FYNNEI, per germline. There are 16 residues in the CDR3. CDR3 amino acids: CASSEAGTVLSYEQYF. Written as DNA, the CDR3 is TGTGCCAGCAGTGAAGCGGGAACAGTACTTTCCTACGAGCAGTACTTC. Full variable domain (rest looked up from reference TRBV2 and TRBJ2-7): EPEVTQTPSHQVTQMGQEVILRCVPISNHLYFYWYRQILGQKVEFLVSFYNNEISEKSEIFDDQFSVERPDGSNFTLKIRSTKLEDSAMYFCASSEAGTVLSYEQYFGPGTRLTVT.

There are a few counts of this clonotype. The CDR3 DNA sequence: TGCGCCAGCAGCCAAGAGGAAGGGGGCTCCTATAATTCACCCCTCCACTTT. It encodes CASSQEEGGSYNSPLHF. The rearrangement joins TRBV4-1 to TRBJ1-6; D may be TRBD1 (6 bases). The CDR3 loop spans 17 amino acids. Germline lookup yields CDR1 MGHRA and CDR2 YSYEKL. The V end lost 0 bases, the J end lost 0 bases, and 9 bases lay between the germline ends.

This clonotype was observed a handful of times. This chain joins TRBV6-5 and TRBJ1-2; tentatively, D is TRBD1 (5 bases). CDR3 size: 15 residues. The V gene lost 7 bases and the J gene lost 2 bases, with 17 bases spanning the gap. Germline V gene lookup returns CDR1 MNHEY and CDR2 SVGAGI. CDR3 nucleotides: TGTGCCAGCACCAGATCGGGGACGGCAAACTATGGCTACACCTTC. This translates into CASTRSGTANYGYTF.

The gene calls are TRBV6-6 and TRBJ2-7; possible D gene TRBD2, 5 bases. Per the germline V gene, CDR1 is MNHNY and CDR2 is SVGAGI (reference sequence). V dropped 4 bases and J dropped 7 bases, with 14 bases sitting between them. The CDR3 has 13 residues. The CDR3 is CASSFWSPGEQYF. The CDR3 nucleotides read TGTGCCAGCAGTTTTTGGAGTCCGGGAGAGCAGTACTTC.

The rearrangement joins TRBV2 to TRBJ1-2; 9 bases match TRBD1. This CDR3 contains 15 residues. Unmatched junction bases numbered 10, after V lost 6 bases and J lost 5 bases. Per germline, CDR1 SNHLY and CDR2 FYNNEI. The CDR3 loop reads CASRSSDRGGYGYTF. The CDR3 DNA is TGTGCCAGCAGATCCTCGGACAGGGGAGGGTATGGCTACACCTTC.

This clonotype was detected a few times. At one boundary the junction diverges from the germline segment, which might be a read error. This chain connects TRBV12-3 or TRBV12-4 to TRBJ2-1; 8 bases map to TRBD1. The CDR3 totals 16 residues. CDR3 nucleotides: TGTGCTAGCACTTCTGACAGGGGCCATTCCTACAATGAGCAGTTCTTC. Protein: CASTSDRGHSYNEQFF.

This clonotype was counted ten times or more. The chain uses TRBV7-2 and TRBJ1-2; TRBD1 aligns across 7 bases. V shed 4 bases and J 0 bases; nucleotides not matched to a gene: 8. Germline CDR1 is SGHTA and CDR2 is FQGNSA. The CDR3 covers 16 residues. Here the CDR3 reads CASSYRTGSANYGYTF. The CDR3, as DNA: TGTGCCAGCAGCTATCGGACAGGTTCAGCTAACTATGGCTACACCTTC.